The 14 T cell receptor beta chains reported below all come from one sample, sequenced in a study of regulatory T cells in long-lasting Graves disease. Both iRepertoire HTBI primers and Arm-PCR of CDR3 regions were used to build the TCR beta libraries. TCRdb called the multiplex PCR reads again in MiXCR, with one record for every CDR3 protein. The repertoire holds a few hundred thousand distinct CDR3 sequences, with about 20% as singletons. Documented time point: persistent/refractory GD, antithyroid drugs over 5 years with positive TRAb. The TCR library was made from RNA that had been extracted from PBMCs in TRIzol. The source was peripheral blood mononuclear cells (PBMCs), collected when the disease was refractory, from a patient treated with antithyroid drugs. Source of these receptors: a female donor with Graves disease.

The rearrangement links TRBV10-3 to TRBJ1-6; D gene ambiguous. The germline V gene encodes CDR1 ENHRY and CDR2 SYGVKD. CDR3 length equals 13 residues. V shed 6 bases and J shed 9 bases, with 12 bases lying between them. The CDR3 reads CAISDKVPSPLHF. The CDR3 DNA is TGTGCCATCAGCGACAAGGTACCTTCACCCCTCCACTTT.

J is TRBJ1-5 and V is TRBV19; 7 bases are shared with TRBD1. Germline V lookup: CDR1 LNHDA, CDR2 SQIVND (reference sequence). J was trimmed by 7 bases and V by 6 bases; bases with no gene match: 6. CDR3 length: 13 residues. CDR3 region: CASSGTAFQPQHF. As DNA, the CDR3 is TGTGCCAGTAGCGGGACAGCCTTCCAGCCCCAGCATTTT.

The V gene is TRBV2, the J gene TRBJ2-5; TRBD1 agrees at 11 bases. From germline, CDR1 is SNHLY and CDR2 FYNNEI. CDR3 size: 15 residues. V lost 7 bases and J lost 0; bases outside the gene matches: 4. In DNA form, the CDR3 reads TGTGCCAGCATTTGGACAGGGGGCTACCAAGAGACCCAGTACTTC. It encodes CASIWTGGYQETQYF.

This rearrangement joins TRBV18 to TRBJ1-1; D is undetermined. Germline CDR1 and CDR2: KGHSH and LQKENI. The CDR3 covers 14 residues. The ends were cut back, 2 bases at V and 1 base at J, with 8 bases in the middle. CDR3 amino acids: CASSPNGENTEAFF. For the CDR3, the DNA is TGTGCCAGCTCACCAAACGGTGAGAACACTGAAGCTTTCTTT. The full variable domain, with the rest looked up from reference TRBV18 and TRBJ1-1, is NAGVMQNPRHLVRRRGQEARLRCSPMKGHSHVYWYRQLPEEGLKFMVYLQKENIIDESGMPKERFSAEFPKEGPSILRIQQVVRGDSAAYFCASSPNGENTEAFFGQGTRLTVV.

This clonotype occurred many times. The chain recombines TRBV2 with TRBJ2-5; D gene ambiguous. The germline V gene has CDR1 SNHLY and CDR2 FYNNEI. V dropped 3 bases and J dropped 5 bases, with 10 bases sitting between them. The CDR3 is 13 residues long. CDR3 in DNA: TGTGCCAGCAGTGAGACCCCAACGGAGACCCAGTACTTC. Protein: CASSETPTETQYF.

The chain uses TRBV20-1 and TRBJ2-4; tentative D call: TRBD1 (6 bases). This CDR3 is built from 16 residues. CDR1 DFQATT and CDR2 SNEGSKA come from the germline V gene (reference sequence). Trimming stripped 6 bases from V and 0 bases from J, with 18 bases between. Written as DNA, the CDR3 is TGCAGTGCACCTCTCGACAGGCGACTAGCCAAAAACATTCAGTACTTC. Translation: CSAPLDRRLAKNIQYF.

A note on this clonotype: This may be a read error, as it is one base from a much larger clone. The chain has TRBV15 and TRBJ1-1; D gene ambiguous. There are 13 residues in the CDR3. V was trimmed by 2 bases and J by 1 base, leaving 5 bases between them. Germline V lookup: CDR1 LNHNV, CDR2 YYDKDF (reference sequence). CDR3 sequence reads: CATSRISNTEAFF. CDR3 DNA: TGTGCCACCAGCAGAATATCGAACACTGAAGCTTTCTTT.

V is TRBV7-2 and J is TRBJ2-3; D unclear. The CDR3 is made up of 13 amino acids. CDR1 and CDR2 from the germline V gene are SGHTA and FQGNSA. Trimming removed 7 bases at V and 6 bases at J, with 14 bases between. In DNA form, the CDR3 reads TGTGCCAGCACCTCGACCCCCGGGGATACGCAGTATTTT. It is translated as CASTSTPGDTQYF.

V gene TRBV3-1 combines with J gene TRBJ2-2, with D unresolved. CDR3 length: 14 residues. Trimming removed 4 bases at V and 6 bases at J, with 12 bases between. Germline V gene data show CDR1 as LGHDT and CDR2 as YNNKEL (reference sequence). The CDR3: CASSRSQNPGELFF. The CDR3 DNA reads TGTGCCAGCAGCCGGTCGCAAAATCCCGGGGAGCTGTTTTTT.

This clonotype was counted ten times or more. The V gene is TRBV7-2, the J gene TRBJ2-2; D is ambiguous. There are 14 residues in the CDR3. Trimming took off 2 bases at V and 5 bases at J, with 9 bases between the two ends. In germline, CDR1 is SGHTA, CDR2 FQGNSA. CDR3 protein: CASSLRPQTGELFF. CDR3 DNA sequence: TGTGCCAGCAGCTTACGCCCCCAAACCGGGGAGCTGTTTTTT.

The chain is built from TRBV5-1 and TRBJ1-1, with D unclear. This CDR3 has 14 residues. CDR1 is SGHRS, CDR2 YFSETQ, per germline. Trimming pared 3 bases from V and 1 base from J, leaving 10 bases between. CDR3 in amino acids: CASSSWFPNTEAFF. The CDR3 bases are TGCGCCAGCAGCTCCTGGTTCCCGAACACTGAAGCTTTCTTT.

This clonotype appeared many times. The rearrangement joins TRBV7-9 to TRBJ2-5, with 8 bases lining up with TRBD1. Germline V gives CDR1 SEHNR, CDR2 FQNEAQ (reference sequence). The CDR3 sequence is 14 residues long. The V gene end was trimmed by 1 base and the J gene end by 5 bases; junction bases not matched to a gene: 3. For the CDR3, the DNA is TGTGCCAGCAGCTTAGTCGCAGGGGGCGAGACCCAGTACTTC. This codes for CASSLVAGGETQYF.

In the case of this clonotype: At one end, the junction sequence differs from germline, possibly due to a read error. The V call is TRBV2, the J call TRBJ2-2; 9 bases align to TRBD2. CDR1 and CDR2 from the germline V gene are SNHLY and FYNNEI. The CDR3 loop spans 15 amino acids. Here the CDR3 DNA reads TGTGCCAGCAATGTAGCGGGAGACAACATCGGGGAGCTGTTTTTT. It specifies CASNVAGDNIGELFF.

The chain employs TRBV7-2 and TRBJ2-7, with no clear D. The CDR3 consists of 15 residues. V shed 1 base and J shed 4 bases, with 14 bases lying between them. Germline V lookup: CDR1 SGHTA, CDR2 FQGNSA. CDR3 bases: TGTGCCAGCAGCTTAGTCTCGTCAGAAGATTACGAGCAGTACTTC. Translation gives CASSLVSSEDYEQYF.